What follows is one TCR beta chain and its context. The sample originates from a study of technical replicates of blood from a few donors. The germline V gene encodes CDR1 SQVTM and CDR2 ANQGSEA. There are 15 residues in the CDR3. The trim removed 5 bases at V and 2 bases at J, leaving 10 bases unmatched. TCRdb's table, derived via immunoSEQ multiplex PCR, lists solely in-frame clones and lacks some. The data show fewer than 80,000 clones, 89% seen once. This TCR was sampled from a human donor in good health. Some clones in this sample may be carry-over from other donors' samples. What was sequenced was PBMCs. This sequence joins TRBV29-1 and TRBJ2-7; 9 positions agree with TRBD1. The CDR3 sequence is CSVRIQGAGAYEQYF. The CDR3 DNA reads TGCAGCGTTCGAATACAGGGGGCCGGTGCCTACGAGCAGTACTTC.